Here is one T cell receptor (beta chain) with its context. These data belong to a study of blood T cell repertoires in COVID-19. Across the whole study: Samples came from the United States, Italy and Spain, spanning acute and convalescent COVID-19.

V gave up 6 bases and J gave up 1 base, with 10 bases separating them. The CDR3 runs to 14 residues. Germline V lookup: CDR1 MDHEN, CDR2 SYDVKM. Per the original data handling: Reference gene primer amplification gave estimated nucleated cell counts. TCRdb's copy holds only in-frame clones and misses some; the assay was immunoSEQ multiplex PCR. V and J calls and clone size come straight from that table; D and trimming were deduced from the DNA. The profile covers under 150,000 clones, with about four fifths appearing a single time and around 18% taken by the ten largest. Material: peripheral blood. The rearrangement links TRBV28 to TRBJ1-5; no clear D. The sequence came from an older man with acute or convalescent COVID-19. CDR3 protein: CASRIQVSNQPQHF. In nucleotides, the CDR3 is TGTGCCAGCAGGATACAAGTAAGCAATCAGCCCCAGCATTTT.